Following are 25 T cell receptor beta chains from one sample sequenced in a study of T cell changes during pregnancy in multiple sclerosis. Measured with immunoSEQ multiplex PCR; TCRdb has only the in-frame clones, and not every one. The repertoire has 52,000 or so clones, over 90% of them found once; the top ten carry 0.2% to 0.3%. Sequencing used CD4+ T cells from peripheral blood mononuclear cells, obtained in the second trimester of pregnancy. These TCRs come from a female donor with multiple sclerosis, enrolled in a pregnancy study.

The chain carries TRBV19 and TRBJ1-5; 11 bases map to TRBD1. Unmatched junction bases numbered 10, after V lost 4 bases and J lost 2 bases. The CDR3 is made up of 18 amino acids. Germline V gene lookup returns CDR1 LNHDA and CDR2 SQIVND (reference sequence). The DNA of the CDR3 is TGTGCCAGTAGTAACGGACAGGGGGCTTGGAGTGGCAATCAGCCCCAGCATTTT. It is translated as CASSNGQGAWSGNQPQHF.

The chain uses TRBV6-5 and TRBJ1-1; tentative D call: TRBD1 (5 bases). The V end was cut by 2 bases, the J end by 5 bases, with 9 bases between. The CDR3 extends over 13 amino acids. Germline CDR1 is MNHEY and CDR2 is SVGAGI. In DNA, the CDR3 is TGTGCCAGCAGTTACAACCCAGGGACTGAAGCTTTCTTT. Its protein is CASSYNPGTEAFF.

This chain uses TRBV7-9 with TRBJ2-7; unclear D gene. From germline, CDR1 is SEHNR and CDR2 FQNEAQ (reference sequence). V lost 6 bases and J lost 3, with 12 bases in between. CDR3 length: 13 residues. The CDR3 loop is CASSPERLYEQYF. CDR3 sequence (DNA): TGTGCCAGCAGTCCGGAAAGACTCTACGAGCAGTACTTC. Full variable domain (outside the CDR3, taken from reference TRBV7-9 and TRBJ2-7): DTGVSQNPRHKITKRGQNVTFRCDPISEHNRLYWYRQTLGQGPEFLTYFQNEAQLEKSRLLSDRFSAERPKGSFSTLEIQRTEQGDSAMYLCASSPERLYEQYFGPGTRLTVT.

The V call is TRBV28, the J call TRBJ2-7; the D gene is possibly TRBD1 (5 bases). Trimming removed 7 bases at V and 4 bases at J, with 17 bases between. CDR3 length equals 14 residues. Germline assignment: CDR1 MDHEN and CDR2 SYDVKM. CDR3 nucleotide sequence: TGTGCCAGCACCTCCCTAGGGGAAAAATACGAGCAGTACTTC. Translated, it gives CASTSLGEKYEQYF.

This chain uses TRBV28 with TRBJ1-2, with D uncertain. V gave up 8 bases and J gave up 6 bases, with 13 bases separating them. The germline V gene has CDR1 MDHEN and CDR2 SYDVKM. This CDR3 comprises 12 residues. CDR3 DNA sequence: TGTGCCAGCGGAGTCTGGGGAGATGGCTACACCTTC. The encoded protein is CASGVWGDGYTF.

The chain links TRBV10-2 to TRBJ1-6; the D gene is possibly TRBD1 (5 bases). The CDR3 extends over 14 amino acids. Germline CDR1 reads WSHSY; CDR2 reads SAAADI. Trimming cost V 2 bases and J 4 bases, with 6 bases left between them. This CDR3 is CASSEGAYNSPLHF. The CDR3 bases are TGCGCCAGCAGTGAGGGGGCGTATAATTCACCCCTCCACTTT.

The chain is built from TRBV14 and TRBJ2-1; 8 bases map to TRBD2. The germline gives CDR1 SGHDN, CDR2 FVKESK. CDR3 size: 17 residues. With 1 base clipped from V and 3 bases from J, the junction kept 8 bases outside the gene matches. The CDR3 spells CASSQVKLAGFYNEQFF. The DNA of the CDR3 is TGTGCCAGCAGCCAAGTCAAGCTAGCGGGCTTCTACAATGAGCAGTTCTTC.

The chain links TRBV25-1 to TRBJ2-7; TRBD2 might be the D (6 bases). CDR3 length: 15 amino acids. V was cut by 2 bases and J by 1 base, with 12 bases left in between. Per germline, CDR1 MGHDK and CDR2 SYGVNS. The CDR3 reads CASSEPGDFSYEQYF. The CDR3 DNA reads as TGTGCCAGCAGTGAACCGGGGGACTTTTCCTACGAGCAGTACTTC.

The chain has TRBV7-8 and TRBJ1-3, with 7 positions matching TRBD1. In germline, CDR1 is SGHVS, CDR2 FQNEAQ. Germline trimming cut 1 base from V and 0 bases from J; bases unmatched to any gene: 6. This CDR3 region has 17 residues. Written as DNA, the CDR3 is TGTGCCAGCAGCTTAGTGGGCAGGGGGGCCTCTGGAAACACCATATATTTT. Residues: CASSLVGRGASGNTIYF.

V is TRBV5-4 and J is TRBJ2-2; D may be TRBD1 (6 bases). The CDR3 length is 15 residues. Trimming left V 3 bases short and J 7 bases short, with 16 bases between. Germline V gives CDR1 SGHNT, CDR2 YYREEE (reference sequence). The CDR3 sequence is CASSSDEQGHGELFF. CDR3 DNA: TGTGCCAGCAGCTCGGATGAACAGGGACACGGGGAGCTGTTTTTT.

The chain couples TRBV6-5 to TRBJ1-2; TRBD1 matches 9 bases. Trimming at V came to 6 bases and at J to 6 bases, leaving 11 bases not matched to a gene. This CDR3 has 15 residues. CDR1 and CDR2 (germline): MNHEY, SVGAGI. CDR3 amino acids: CASRGQGALSDGYTF. CDR3 in DNA: TGTGCCAGCAGGGGACAGGGTGCATTATCGGATGGCTACACCTTC.

A note on this clone: Germline and junction disagree at one end, which may indicate a read error. This chain connects TRBV18 to TRBJ1-2, with D maybe TRBD1 (5 bases). Per the germline V gene, CDR1 is KGHSH and CDR2 is LQKENI. This CDR3 has 13 amino acids. CDR3 DNA: TGTGCCAGCTCACCCAGGGAGGGTTCCCGTAGACCCTTC. Residues: CASSPREGSRRPF.

About this clone itself: One end of the junction fails to match germline, which may point to a read error. This chain connects TRBV6-1 to TRBJ1-6, with D unclear. From germline, CDR1 is MNHNS and CDR2 SASEGT. The CDR3 runs 14 residues. The CDR3 DNA follows: TGTGCCAGCAGTGACAGTTCCTTTAATTCACCCCTCCACTTT. It translates to CASSDSSFNSPLHF.

The rearrangement links TRBV5-4 to TRBJ2-3; D remains ambiguous. The CDR3 has 12 residues. Germline values: CDR1 SGHNT, CDR2 YYREEE (reference sequence). V was pared by 2 bases and J by 2 bases, with 3 bases between. The CDR3 nucleotides are TGTGCCAGCAGCTTCTCCACAGATACGCAGTATTTT. Translation: CASSFSTDTQYF.

The chain combines TRBV21-1 with TRBJ1-2; the table's D gene call, TRBD1, was not cross checked with the DNA. TRBV21-1 represents a pseudogene. The CDR3 loop spans 19 amino acids. CDR3 bases: TGTGCCAGCAGCAAATCGATTCGGGACAGGGAAGATTTTAACTATGGCTACACCTTC. Translation gives CASSKSIRDREDFNYGYTF.

This chain joins TRBV5-1 and TRBJ1-2; 8 positions agree with TRBD1. This CDR3 is built from 16 residues. The trim removed 6 bases at V and 4 bases at J, leaving 14 bases unmatched. In germline, CDR1 is SGHRS, CDR2 YFSETQ. In DNA form, the CDR3 reads TGCGCCAGCACCTCATCACCTACCGGGACAGGCTATGGCTACACCTTC. This encodes CASTSSPTGTGYGYTF.

This chain connects TRBV5-1 to TRBJ1-1; D ambiguous. The V gene's germline CDR1 is SGHRS and CDR2 YFSETQ. The CDR3 totals 13 residues. Trimming removed 1 base from V and 10 bases from J, with 14 bases in between. The CDR3 loop reads CASSLLGQRVAFF. CDR3 in DNA: TGCGCCAGCAGCTTGTTGGGTCAGAGGGTAGCTTTCTTT.

The V gene is TRBV7-3, the J gene TRBJ1-1; D is perhaps TRBD1 (6 bases). The V gene's germline CDR1 is SGHTA and CDR2 FQGTGA. V lost 1 base and J 10 bases, leaving 16 bases between the germline ends. The length of the CDR3 is 14 residues. The CDR3 coding sequence is TGTGCCAGCAGCTTAATGAAACAGGGCGTTCGAGCTTTCTTT. It codes for CASSLMKQGVRAFF.

The rearrangement joins TRBV7-3 to TRBJ2-1; 12 positions match TRBD2. Per the germline V gene, CDR1 is SGHTA and CDR2 is FQGTGA. The CDR3 runs to 17 residues. Trimming took 5 bases from V and 7 from J; bases not matched to a gene: 12. In DNA form, the CDR3 reads TGTGCCAGCAGCCCCACGGAAGGACTAGCGGGGTTTAATGAGCAGTTCTTC. This codes for CASSPTEGLAGFNEQFF.

The sample holds one count of this clone. V and J are TRBV29-1 and TRBJ2-4; 9 nucleotides match TRBD1. V lost 0 bases to trimming and J lost 4 bases; unmatched junction nucleotides: 7. The germline V gene has CDR1 SQVTM and CDR2 ANQGSEA. The CDR3 has 16 amino acids. CDR3 in DNA: TGCAGCGTTGAAGATCTGGACAGGGGTAGGAAAAACATTCAGTACTTC. It translates to CSVEDLDRGRKNIQYF.

V gene TRBV18 combines with J gene TRBJ1-2, with D possibly TRBD1 on 6 matching bases. Trimming left V 0 bases short and J 5 bases short, with 13 bases between. The CDR3 length is 15 residues. In germline, CDR1 is KGHSH, CDR2 LQKENI. The CDR3 is CASSPPMDRGYGYTF. CDR3 bases: TGTGCCAGCTCACCACCGATGGACAGAGGGTATGGCTACACCTTC.

The chain links TRBV30 to TRBJ1-6; 9 bases are shared with TRBD1. Per germline, CDR1 GTSNPN and CDR2 SVGIG (reference sequence). The V gene end was trimmed by 5 bases and the J gene end by 1 base; junction bases not matched to a gene: 0. The CDR3 is 14 residues long. The CDR3 DNA reads as TGTGCCTGGGGGACAGGGTCCTATAATTCACCCCTCCACTTT. Translating gives CAWGTGSYNSPLHF.

The V and J genes are TRBV28 and TRBJ1-5; 9 nucleotides line up with TRBD1. J was trimmed by 6 bases and V by 3 bases; bases with no gene match: 6. Germline V gives CDR1 MDHEN, CDR2 SYDVKM. This CDR3 is built from 15 residues. CDR3 in amino acids: CASSFGTGLTQPQHF. CDR3 sequence (DNA): TGTGCCAGCAGTTTCGGGACAGGGCTTACTCAGCCCCAGCATTTT.

The chain combines TRBV2 with TRBJ2-2, with TRBD1 as a possible D gene (6 bases). The CDR3 spans 14 residues. Germline CDR1 SNHLY, CDR2 FYNNEI. V gave up 9 bases and J gave up 1 base, with 12 bases separating them. As DNA, the CDR3 is TGTGCCAGTGGCTGGGGACAGAACACCGGGGAGCTGTTTTTT. Translated, it gives CASGWGQNTGELFF.

J is TRBJ2-5 and V is TRBV7-3; possible D gene TRBD1, 5 bases. CDR3 length equals 13 residues. V lost 3 bases and J 1 base, leaving 6 bases between the germline ends. Germline V gives CDR1 SGHTA, CDR2 FQGTGA. This chain's CDR3 is CASSFTGQETQYF. The DNA for the CDR3 is TGTGCCAGCAGCTTCACAGGCCAAGAGACCCAGTACTTC.